This T cell receptor (beta chain) was recovered during a study of T cells in localized non-small cell lung cancer. Study results and caveats: Of the top 100 tumor clones, median roughly 60 were in adjacent lung, 25 to 30 among its top 100. The tumor had only one region sequenced, so heterogeneity remains possible.

The table came from immunoSEQ multiplex PCR; TCRdb's copy has only in-frame clones and leaves some out. The sample yields some 16,000 clones, around 89% seen once. As to this clone: What it binds is not known.

The specimen was peripheral blood, collected before any cancer treatment. The clonotype originates from a male donor at least 60 years old with stage II squamous cell lung carcinoma.

The CDR3 DNA reads as TGTGCCAGCGGTTTCGGGACAGGGGTCTACGAGCAGTACTTC. Protein sequence: CASGFGTGVYEQYF. The rearrangement joins TRBV2 to TRBJ2-7; 10 bases are shared with TRBD1. The V segment lost 8 bases and the J segment 3 bases; nucleotides outside the gene matches: 7. Germline-derived CDR1 and CDR2 are SNHLY and FYNNEI. CDR3 length: 14 amino acids.